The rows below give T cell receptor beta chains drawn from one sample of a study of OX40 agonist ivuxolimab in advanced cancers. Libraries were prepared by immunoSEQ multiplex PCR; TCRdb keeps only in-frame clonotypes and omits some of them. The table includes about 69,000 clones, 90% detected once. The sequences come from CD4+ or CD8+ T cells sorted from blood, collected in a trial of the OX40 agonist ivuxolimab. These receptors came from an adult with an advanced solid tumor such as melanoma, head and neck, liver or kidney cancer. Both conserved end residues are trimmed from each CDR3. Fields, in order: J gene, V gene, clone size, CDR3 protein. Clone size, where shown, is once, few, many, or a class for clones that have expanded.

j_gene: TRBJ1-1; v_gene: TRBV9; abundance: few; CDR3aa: ASSARDRGVAEAF
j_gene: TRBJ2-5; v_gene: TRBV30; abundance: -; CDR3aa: ALTGGGETQY
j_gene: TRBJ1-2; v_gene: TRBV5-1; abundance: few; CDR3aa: ASNLQTGNYGYT
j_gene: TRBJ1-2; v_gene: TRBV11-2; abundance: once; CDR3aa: ASRLRYGYT
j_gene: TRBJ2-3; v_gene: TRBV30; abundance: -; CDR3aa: AWNRVTSTDTQY
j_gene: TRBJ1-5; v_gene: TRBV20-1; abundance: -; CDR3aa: SARLDRGEH
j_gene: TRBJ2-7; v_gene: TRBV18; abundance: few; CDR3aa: ASSPIALAGVHEQY
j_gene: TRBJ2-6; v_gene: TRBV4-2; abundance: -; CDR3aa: ASSPLVSLISGANVLT
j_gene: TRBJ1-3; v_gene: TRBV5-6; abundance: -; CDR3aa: ASSFPGAGNTIY
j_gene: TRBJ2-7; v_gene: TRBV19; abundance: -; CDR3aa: ASSRGLAVRSYEQY
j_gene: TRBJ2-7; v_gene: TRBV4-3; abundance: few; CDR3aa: ASSQDLLLGGSNEQY
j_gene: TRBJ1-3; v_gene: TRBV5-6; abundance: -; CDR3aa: ASSLGQVSGNTIY
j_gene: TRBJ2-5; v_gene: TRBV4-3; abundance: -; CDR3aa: ASSQEPHGGRPGAQY
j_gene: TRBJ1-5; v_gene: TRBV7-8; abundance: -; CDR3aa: ASSPQVDPTGSNQPQH
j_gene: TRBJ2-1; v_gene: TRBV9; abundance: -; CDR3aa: ASSVGPSGSSYNEQF
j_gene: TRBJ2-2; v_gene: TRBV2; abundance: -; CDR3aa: ASRLGENTGELF
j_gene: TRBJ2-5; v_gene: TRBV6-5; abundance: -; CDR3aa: ASSYEETQY
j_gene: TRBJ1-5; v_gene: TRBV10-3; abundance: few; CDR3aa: AISEGTGGTKDQPQH
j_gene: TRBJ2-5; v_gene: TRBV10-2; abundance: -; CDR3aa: ASNKREQQETQY
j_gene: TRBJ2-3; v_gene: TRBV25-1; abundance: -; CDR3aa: ASSYKAGGTDTQY
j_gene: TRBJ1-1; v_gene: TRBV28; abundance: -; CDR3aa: ASHRGQRNTEAF
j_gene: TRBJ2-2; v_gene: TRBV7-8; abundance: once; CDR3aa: ASSLYPQIVTGELF
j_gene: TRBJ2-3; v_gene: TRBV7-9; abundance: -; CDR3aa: ASSLNWGRATDTQY
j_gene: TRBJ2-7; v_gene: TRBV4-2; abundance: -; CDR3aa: ASSQEWADTYEQY
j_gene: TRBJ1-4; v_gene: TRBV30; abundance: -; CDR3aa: AWSAGKEKLF
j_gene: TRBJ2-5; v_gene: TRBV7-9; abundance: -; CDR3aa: ASSPEGLQETQY